This TCR beta chain was sequenced for a study of blood T cell repertoires in COVID-19 (dated by TCRdb to 2020 to 2021). The study in broad terms: The collaborator samples originated in the United States, Italy and Spain and spanned the acute and convalescent phases of COVID-19. The prospective study material was composed of cDNA or gDNA derived from T cells, B-cell-depleted T cells, or PBMCs. The dataset comprised deeply sampled blood TCRbeta repertoires from subjects exposed to, actively infected with, or recovered from COVID-19. The repertoires were released in a freely available public database meant as a resource for research on the immune response to SARS-CoV-2. The samples were drawn from the first 160 participants of the ongoing ImmuneRACE study and from 1,254 subjects provided by 6 global collaborators. A de-identified subject ID, COVID-19 status, age in years and sex were almost always included in the sample metadata. HLA class I and class II types, where available, came from metadata supplied by the sample provider rather than from assay-based typing.

Comment on this clone: Its binding antigen is unknown. No clone much larger than this one lies a single base away; base qualities are absent.

Broader findings and caveats from the paper: The amount of clinical and demographic metadata varied by source and participant and was provided uncurated.

TCRbeta CDR3 regions were amplified from genomic DNA using the immunoSEQ Assay, a bias-controlled multiplex PCR. Per the original workflow: The number of nucleated cells in each sample was estimated from the amplification of reference gene primers within the assay. Sequence reads were collapsed and filtered to measure the absolute abundance of every unique TCRbeta CDR3 rearrangement. For each sample, productive Simpson clonality was calculated by taking the square root of Simpson's diversity index across productive rearrangements. The table comes from immuneACCESS by way of TCRdb, which keeps in-frame sequences with V and J called. Part of the clones is missing from these tables; in studies checked, under half for an unresolved V gene and the rest for unknown reasons. The V and J calls and the clone size are those of that table, but D and trimming were determined from the DNA. Present in this sample are 130,000 to 150,000 clones, approximately 80% of which were seen just once. The ten largest clonotypes hold around 8.4% of the sample.

At the junction V is shortened by 4 bases and J by 2 bases, with 12 bases in between. CDR1 and CDR2 are drawn from the germline V gene (reference sequence): LNHDA, SQIVND. Taken from cysteine to phenylalanine, the CDR3 has 14 residues. Just the 42-base CDR3 DNA is kept, in frame starting at base 1. Whole blood was collected in K2EDTA tubes by collaborating institutions according to the institutions' own protocols. Collaborator samples were shipped for TCRbeta analysis as frozen whole blood, isolated PBMCs, or DNA extracted from either sample type. The clonotype comes from a human donor in a cohort sampled during active COVID-19. The sample was peripheral blood. The sequence is built from TRBV19 and TRBJ2-7; perhaps TRBD1 is the D gene, with 5 bases matching. The CDR3 has the sequence CASSTAAGTYEQYF. The DNA is as follows: TGTGCCAGTAGTACTGCGGCAGGGACCTACGAGCAGTACTTC.